The source of this TCR beta chain is a study of T cell changes during pregnancy in multiple sclerosis. Repertoires were generated with immunoSEQ multiplex PCR, while TCRdb's copy carries only in-frame clones and drops some. The data contain about 55,000 clones, about 94% of them singletons. The TCR comes from a female donor with multiple sclerosis, enrolled in a pregnancy study. This specimen was CD8+ T cells from peripheral blood mononuclear cells, taken after pregnancy.

The CDR3 region has the DNA TGTGCCAGTAGTTCCTTCGAGGGTAGCACAGATACGCAGTATTTT. Translating it yields CASSSFEGSTDTQYF. The chain is built from TRBV19 and TRBJ2-3, with a possible D match to TRBD2 (5 bases). Germline values: CDR1 LNHDA, CDR2 SQIVND (reference sequence). This CDR3 region has 15 residues. V shed 5 bases and J shed 0 bases, with 12 bases lying between them.